These 18 T cell receptor beta chains came from one sample sequenced in a study of T cell responses to AZD1222 COVID-19 vaccine (dated by TCRdb to the early 2020s). The meaning of the sample's time point label: about 28 days (+/-7) after the second vaccine dose. Read against the paper, the sample's treatment or condition label means: meningococcal conjugate vaccine given as trial control. The library relied on the immunoSEQ multiplex PCR assay. Entries here come from immuneACCESS through TCRdb and include only in-frame sequences with V and J called. Some clones fail to appear in such tables; in the studies checked, an unresolved V gene covers under half of the shortfall, and the cause of the remainder is unknown. The sample has about 150,000 clones on record, 70% to 90% of them singletons. In total, the top ten clones hold approximately 5.1% of the sample. Sample: peripheral blood, taken 28 days after the second dose of the MenACWY control vaccine. These receptors came from an adult who received the MenACWY meningococcal vaccine as a control.

The chain uses TRBV6-2 or TRBV6-3 and TRBJ2-7; a possible D gene is TRBD1 (5 bases). Between the trimmed V and J ends, which lost 4 bases and 0 bases, there was a span of 16 bases. Germline lookup yields CDR1 MNHEY and CDR2 SVGEGT. The CDR3 contains 16 residues. CDR3 protein: CASSSHRWPSSYEQYF. The DNA of the CDR3 is TGTGCCAGCAGTTCACACAGGTGGCCCAGCTCCTACGAGCAGTACTTC.

V and J are TRBV6-5 and TRBJ1-2, with D perhaps TRBD1 (5 bases). This CDR3 spans 14 amino acids. The V end lost 9 bases, the J end lost 4 bases, and 18 bases lay between the germline ends. Looked up from germline, CDR1 is MNHEY and CDR2 is SVGAGI. CDR3 residues: CASRLDTGAYGYTF. The CDR3 DNA follows: TGTGCCAGTCGTCTCGACACAGGCGCCTATGGCTACACCTTC.

This clone was recorded only once. The genes are TRBV4-2 and TRBJ2-7; 9 bases match TRBD2. V lost 0 bases to trimming and J lost 4 bases; unmatched junction nucleotides: 16. The CDR3 is made up of 19 amino acids. Germline CDR1 reads LGHNA; CDR2 reads YNFKEQ. The CDR3 region has the DNA TGTGCCAGCAGCCAAGATGTGGTAGCGGGAGTCCTAAATTCTTACGAGCAGTACTTC. This sequence encodes CASSQDVVAGVLNSYEQYF.

This chain connects TRBV6-6 to TRBJ1-2; 9 positions agree with TRBD1. The CDR3 has 15 residues. Germline V CDR1 and CDR2: MNHNY, SVGAGI (reference sequence). V was pared by 2 bases and J by 6 bases, with 7 bases of the junction left unmatched. CDR3 sequence (DNA): TGTGCCAGCAGTTACCCACCGAGGACAGGGGATGGCTACACCTTC. This translates into CASSYPPRTGDGYTF.

V and J are TRBV5-4 and TRBJ2-1, with no clear D. The CDR3 contains 15 residues. Germline-derived CDR1 and CDR2 are SGHNT and YYREEE (reference sequence). Trimming shortened V by 4 bases and J by 5 bases, and 16 bases separated the two germline ends. For the CDR3, the DNA is TGTGCCAGCAGCCCGACCCCAGTCTCAGACAATGAGCAGTTCTTC. This codes for CASSPTPVSDNEQFF.

The rearrangement uses TRBV7-8 and TRBJ1-6, with unresolved D. The V end lost 0 bases, the J end lost 5 bases, and 8 bases lay between the germline ends. Germline V lookup: CDR1 SGHVS, CDR2 FQNEAQ. The CDR3 is made up of 15 amino acids. The CDR3 is CASSLAHGDNSPLHF. CDR3 nucleotide sequence: TGTGCCAGCAGCTTAGCGCATGGAGATAATTCACCCCTCCACTTT.

The genes are TRBV7-8 and TRBJ2-3; D is unresolved. This CDR3 has 13 amino acids. Trimming took 5 bases from V and 8 from J, leaving 14 bases between them. The germline V gene encodes CDR1 SGHVS and CDR2 FQNEAQ. This chain's CDR3 is CASSLSPVGTQYF. The DNA of the CDR3 is TGTGCCAGCAGCCTATCCCCCGTGGGTACGCAGTATTTT. The full variable domain, in which reference TRBV7-8 and TRBJ2-3 provide the parts outside the CDR3, is GAGVSQSPRYKVAKRGQDVALRCDPISGHVSLFWYQQALGQGPEFLTYFQNEAQLDKSGLPSDRFFAERPEGSVSTLKIQRTQQEDSAVYLCASSLSPVGTQYFGPGTRLTVL.

V and J are TRBV3-1 (or the pseudogene TRBV3-2) and TRBJ1-3; D call uncertain. The CDR3 runs 16 residues. CDR1 and CDR2 from the germline V gene are LGHDT and YNNKEL (reference sequence). The germline V and J ends were trimmed by 4 bases and 3 bases, with 16 bases remaining between them. CDR3 nucleotide sequence: TGTGCCAGCAGCCTTCGGGCCAGAATTGATGGAAACACCATATATTTT. This gives the protein CASSLRARIDGNTIYF.

The V gene is TRBV12-5, the J gene TRBJ2-5; the match to TRBD2 covers 7 bases. With V trimmed by 5 bases and J by 3 bases, 12 bases remained unmatched. CDR3 length: 16 residues. The germline V gene encodes CDR1 LGHNT and CDR2 FRNRAP. CDR3 protein: CASGPGRASPEETQYF. DNA for the CDR3: TGTGCTAGTGGTCCGGGGAGGGCGTCCCCGGAAGAGACCCAGTACTTC.

The chain joins TRBV7-9 to TRBJ1-5, with a possible D match to TRBD1 (6 bases). Trimming shortened V by 5 bases and J by 0 bases, and 11 bases separated the two germline ends. Germline CDR1 reads SEHNR; CDR2 reads FQNEAQ (reference sequence). The CDR3 spans 15 residues. In DNA form, the CDR3 reads TGTGCCAGCAGCCCAGGGGCGGGTAGCAATCAGCCCCAGCATTTT. This codes for CASSPGAGSNQPQHF. The full variable domain, rest sourced from reference TRBV7-9 and TRBJ1-5, is DTGVSQNPRHKITKRGQNVTFRCDPISEHNRLYWYRQTLGQGPEFLTYFQNEAQLEKSRLLSDRFSAERPKGSFSTLEIQRTEQGDSAMYLCASSPGAGSNQPQHFGDGTRLSIL.

The chain has TRBV6-5 and TRBJ1-5, with D maybe TRBD1 (5 bases). CDR1 and CDR2 from the germline V gene are MNHEY and SVGAGI. With 6 bases removed from V and 1 base from J, the gap between germline ends came to 13 bases. The CDR3 contains 15 residues. CDR3 sequence (DNA): TGTGCCAGCAGCCAGGGACGGATGAGCAATCAGCCCCAGCATTTT. As protein: CASSQGRMSNQPQHF.

The chain has TRBV15 and TRBJ1-6; no reliable D call. Trimming removed 4 bases at V and 8 bases at J, with 6 bases between. The CDR3 has 12 residues. Looked up from germline, CDR1 is LNHNV and CDR2 is YYDKDF (reference sequence). CDR3 protein: CATSTADSPLHF. The CDR3 DNA follows: TGTGCCACCAGCACTGCGGATTCACCCCTCCACTTT.

The chain employs TRBV6-5 and TRBJ1-1; TRBD1 matches at 8 bases. Germline trimming cut 11 bases from V and 6 bases from J; bases unmatched to any gene: 17. CDR1 is MNHEY, CDR2 SVGAGI, per germline. The CDR3 spans 15 residues. CDR3 DNA sequence: TGTGCCGGATCATCGACAGGGGTCCTTTTCGCTGAAGCTTTCTTT. This gives the protein CAGSSTGVLFAEAFF.

This chain uses TRBV5-4 with TRBJ2-3; TRBD1 is a possible D gene (5 bases). Germline V gene lookup returns CDR1 SGHNT and CDR2 YYREEE (reference sequence). Trimming shortened V by 1 base and J by 4 bases, and 7 bases separated the two germline ends. The CDR3 is made up of 13 amino acids. This CDR3 reads CASSLSGSDTQYF. CDR3 bases: TGTGCCAGCAGCTTGTCAGGGTCAGATACGCAGTATTTT.

The rearrangement joins TRBV11-3 to TRBJ1-6; D remains unclear. The V end lost 5 bases, the J end lost 9 bases, and 11 bases lay between the germline ends. The CDR3 contains 13 residues. CDR1 is SGHNT, CDR2 YENEEA, per germline. The CDR3 DNA reads as TGTGCCAGCAGCCTCGAGGGCGGTTCACCCCTCCACTTT. It is translated as CASSLEGGSPLHF.

The chain carries TRBV28 and TRBJ2-7; TRBD1 matches 8 bases. Germline V gives CDR1 MDHEN, CDR2 SYDVKM. The ends lost 3 bases at V and 2 bases at J; junction bases unmatched: 15. This CDR3 has 18 residues. CDR3 region: CASSLAGQVNEPTYEQYF. CDR3 sequence (DNA): TGTGCCAGCAGTTTGGCGGGACAGGTTAACGAACCGACCTACGAGCAGTACTTC.

The chain employs TRBV6-5 and TRBJ1-2; D not resolved. Germline CDR1 is MNHEY and CDR2 is SVGAGI. Trimming left V 6 bases short and J 6 bases short, with 14 bases between. The CDR3 sequence is 13 residues long. This CDR3 is CASRPPSGDGYTF. The CDR3 DNA is TGTGCCAGCAGACCTCCGTCCGGGGATGGCTACACCTTC.

The chain is built from TRBV7-9 and TRBJ1-6; D is uncertain. The germline V and J ends were trimmed by 1 base and 10 bases, with 8 bases remaining between them. The CDR3 is made up of 13 amino acids. CDR1 is SEHNR, CDR2 FQNEAQ, per germline (reference sequence). The CDR3 is CASSLGVMSPLHF. In DNA, the CDR3 is TGTGCCAGCAGCTTAGGGGTAATGTCACCCCTCCACTTT.